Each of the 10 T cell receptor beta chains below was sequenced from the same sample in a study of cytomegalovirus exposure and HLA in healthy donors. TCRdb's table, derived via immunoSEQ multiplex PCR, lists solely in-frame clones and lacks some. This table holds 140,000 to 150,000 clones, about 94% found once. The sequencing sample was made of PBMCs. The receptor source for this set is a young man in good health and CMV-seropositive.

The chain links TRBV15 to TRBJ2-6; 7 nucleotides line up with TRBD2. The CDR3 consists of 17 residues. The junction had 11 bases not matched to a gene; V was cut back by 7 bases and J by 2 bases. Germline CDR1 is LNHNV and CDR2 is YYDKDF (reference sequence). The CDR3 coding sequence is TGTGCCACCACCCCTTCGTCGGGGAGGGCTGGGGCCAACGTCCTGACTTTC. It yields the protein CATTPSSGRAGANVLTF.

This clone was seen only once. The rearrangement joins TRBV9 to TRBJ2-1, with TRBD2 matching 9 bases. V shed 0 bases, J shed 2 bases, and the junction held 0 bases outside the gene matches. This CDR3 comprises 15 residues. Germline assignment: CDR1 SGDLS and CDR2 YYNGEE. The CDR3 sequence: CASSVGTSAYNEQFF. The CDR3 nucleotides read TGTGCCAGCAGCGTAGGGACTAGCGCCTACAATGAGCAGTTCTTC. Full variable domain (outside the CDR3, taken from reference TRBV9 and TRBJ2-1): DSGVTQTPKHLITATGQRVTLRCSPRSGDLSVYWYQQSLDQGLQFLIQYYNGEERAKGNILERFSAQQFPDLHSELNLSSLELGDSALYFCASSVGTSAYNEQFFGPGTRLTVL.

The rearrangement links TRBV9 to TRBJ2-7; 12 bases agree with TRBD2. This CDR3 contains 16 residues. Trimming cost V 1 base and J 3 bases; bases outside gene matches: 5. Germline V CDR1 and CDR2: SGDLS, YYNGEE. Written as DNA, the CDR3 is TGTGCCAGCAGCGTACCGCGGACTAGCGGGAACTACGAGCAGTACTTC. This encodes CASSVPRTSGNYEQYF.

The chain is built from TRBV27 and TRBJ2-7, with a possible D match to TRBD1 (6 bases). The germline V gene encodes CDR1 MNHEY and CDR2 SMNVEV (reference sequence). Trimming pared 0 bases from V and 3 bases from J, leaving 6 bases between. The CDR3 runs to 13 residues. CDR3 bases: TGTGCCAGCAGTTTATCGGACAGCTACGAGCAGTACTTC. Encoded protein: CASSLSDSYEQYF.

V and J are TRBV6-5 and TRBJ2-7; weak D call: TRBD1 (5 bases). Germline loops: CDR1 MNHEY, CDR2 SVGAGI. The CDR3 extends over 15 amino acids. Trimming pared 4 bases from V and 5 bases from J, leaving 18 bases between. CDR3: CASSFFGQGADEQYF. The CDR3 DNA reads TGTGCCAGCAGTTTTTTTGGGCAGGGCGCCGACGAGCAGTACTTC.

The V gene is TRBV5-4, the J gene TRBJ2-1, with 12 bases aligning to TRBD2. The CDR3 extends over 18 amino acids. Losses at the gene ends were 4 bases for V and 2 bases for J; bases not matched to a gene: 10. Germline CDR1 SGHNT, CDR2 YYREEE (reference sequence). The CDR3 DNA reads TGTGCCAGCAGCCCCTCGCCTAGCGGGAGGGGAGCCTACAATGAGCAGTTCTTC. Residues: CASSPSPSGRGAYNEQFF.

The CDR3 reads CASSLTGDPYEQYF. The CDR3 nucleotides read TGTGCCAGCAGCCTGACAGGGGACCCCTACGAGCAGTACTTC. This chain links TRBV4-2 with TRBJ2-7, with 8 positions matching TRBD1. Germline-derived CDR1 and CDR2 are LGHNA and YNFKEQ. V was clipped by 4 bases and J by 2 bases; unmatched bases: 4. This CDR3 has 14 amino acids.

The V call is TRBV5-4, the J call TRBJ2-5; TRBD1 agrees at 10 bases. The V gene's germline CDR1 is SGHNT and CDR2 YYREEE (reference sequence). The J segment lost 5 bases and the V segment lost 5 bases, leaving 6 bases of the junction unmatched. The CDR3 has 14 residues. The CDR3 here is CASRVDRGPETQYF. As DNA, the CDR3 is TGTGCCAGCAGGGTTGACAGGGGGCCGGAGACCCAGTACTTC.

CDR3 DNA: TGTGCCATCAGTGAGTTTGGCGGAGGAGAGACCCAGTACTTC. It specifies CAISEFGGGETQYF. V usage is TRBV10-3 and J usage is TRBJ2-5; D might be TRBD2 (5 bases). The CDR3 loop spans 14 amino acids. Trimming left V 1 base short and J 4 bases short, with 10 bases between. CDR1 ENHRY and CDR2 SYGVKD come from the germline V gene.

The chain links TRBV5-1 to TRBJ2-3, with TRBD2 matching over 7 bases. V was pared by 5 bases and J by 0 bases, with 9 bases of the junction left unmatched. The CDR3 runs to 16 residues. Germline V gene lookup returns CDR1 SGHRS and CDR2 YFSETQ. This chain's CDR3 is CASSYSSGLSTDTQYF. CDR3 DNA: TGCGCCAGCAGTTACTCTAGCGGACTTAGCACAGATACGCAGTATTTT.